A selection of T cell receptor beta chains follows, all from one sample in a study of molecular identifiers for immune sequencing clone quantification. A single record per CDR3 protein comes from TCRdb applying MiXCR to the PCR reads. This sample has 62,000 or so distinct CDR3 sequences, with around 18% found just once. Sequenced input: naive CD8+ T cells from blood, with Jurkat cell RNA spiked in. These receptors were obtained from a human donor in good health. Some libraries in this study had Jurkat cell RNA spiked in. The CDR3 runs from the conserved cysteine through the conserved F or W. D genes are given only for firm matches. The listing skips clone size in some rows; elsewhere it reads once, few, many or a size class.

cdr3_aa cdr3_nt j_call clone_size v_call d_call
CAGSFTDRDAYGYTF TGTGCCGGCAGCTTCACTGACAGGGATGCCTATGGCTACACCTTC TRBJ1-2 - TRBV7-6 TRBD1
CSVEGLGQGDTEAFF TGCAGCGTTGAAGGGCTCGGACAGGGCGACACTGAAGCTTTCTTT TRBJ1-1 many TRBV29-1 TRBD1
CSAEEGLVTYEQYF TGCAGTGCTGAAGAAGGACTAGTTACCTACGAGCAGTACTTC TRBJ2-7 many TRBV20-1 TRBD2
CAILQELLYEQYF TGTGCCATCCTACAGGAACTACTCTACGAGCAGTACTTC TRBJ2-7 many TRBV10-3 -
CASGSEGSGAEQYF TGTGCTAGTGGTTCGGAGGGGTCTGGTGCCGAACAGTACTTC TRBJ2-7 - TRBV12-5 -
CASSSRTLSYEQYF TGTGCCAGCAGCTCGAGGACGCTGTCCTACGAGCAGTACTTC TRBJ2-7 many TRBV7-9 -
CASSEGGDGQPQHF TGTGCCAGCAGTGAGGGCGGAGATGGTCAGCCCCAGCATTTT TRBJ1-5 few TRBV6-1 -
CASSLLTAGVMETQYF TGTGCCAGCAGCTTACTGACAGCGGGAGTTATGGAGACCCAGTACTTC TRBJ2-5 once TRBV11-2 TRBD2
CASSPTSRANEKLFF TGTGCCAGCAGCCCGACCAGCAGGGCGAATGAAAAACTGTTTTTT TRBJ1-4 many TRBV4-2 -
CASSPGTGTYGYTF TGTGCCAGTAGTCCCGGGACAGGGACCTATGGCTACACCTTC TRBJ1-2 - TRBV19 TRBD1
CASSKSVALYLPQHF TGTGCCAGCAGTAAATCGGTAGCGCTGTATCTGCCCCAGCATTTT TRBJ1-5 many TRBV6-1 -
CASSWTETGEREQFF TGTGCCAGCAGCTGGACGGAGACTGGAGAGAGGGAGCAGTTCTTC TRBJ2-1 many TRBV7-8 -
CASSSGGASGETQYF TGTGCCAGCAGCTCGGGGGGGGCCAGTGGAGAGACCCAGTACTTC TRBJ2-5 many TRBV7-9 TRBD2
CASSQKTGTKYQETQYF TGTGCCAGCAGTCAAAAGACAGGGACGAAGTACCAAGAGACCCAGTACTTC TRBJ2-5 - TRBV27 TRBD1
CASSSPLGQGLFYEQYF TGTGCCAGCAGCTCCCCCCTGGGACAGGGACTTTTCTACGAGCAGTACTTC TRBJ2-7 - TRBV7-9 TRBD1
CASSLVAESGGEQFF TGTGCCAGCAGCTTAGTAGCGGAGTCCGGGGGGGAGCAGTTCTTC TRBJ2-1 - TRBV11-2 TRBD2
CASSHGQPYEQYF TGTGCCAGCAGCCACGGACAGCCATACGAGCAGTACTTC TRBJ2-7 many TRBV7-2 -
CSARDLKGSETQYF TGCAGTGCTAGAGATCTGAAGGGATCCGAGACCCAATACTTC TRBJ2-7 - TRBV20-1 -
CSANPPGQNTQYF TGCAGTGCCAACCCCCCGGGACAGAATACGCAGTATTTT TRBJ2-3 medium-sized TRBV20-1 TRBD1
CASSEEVHTEAFF TGTGCCAGCAGTGAAGAAGTGCACACTGAAGCTTTCTTT TRBJ1-1 few TRBV2 -
CASSIGGGTEAFF TGTGCCAGCAGCATAGGGGGTGGCACTGAAGCTTTCTTT TRBJ1-1 few TRBV9 -
CAISDIRASGSTDTQYF TGTGCCATCAGCGACATTCGGGCTAGCGGGAGCACAGATACGCAGTATTTT TRBJ2-3 many TRBV10-3 TRBD2
CASSERLAGYYEQYF TGTGCCAGCAGTGAAAGACTAGCGGGATACTACGAGCAGTACTTC TRBJ2-7 few TRBV2 TRBD2
CAWTPDRGRYDEQFF TGTGCCTGGACCCCGGACAGGGGGCGTTATGATGAGCAGTTCTTC TRBJ2-1 few TRBV30 TRBD1
CASSSGTSGTDEQFF TGTGCCAGCAGCTCCGGGACTAGCGGGACCGATGAGCAGTTCTTC TRBJ2-1 many TRBV5-6 TRBD2
CASSPQTGHYEQYF TGTGCCAGCAGCCCACAGACAGGGCACTACGAGCAGTACTTC TRBJ2-7 many TRBV5-5 TRBD1
CAIKAGLAGGPDTGELFF TGTGCCATCAAGGCGGGACTAGCGGGAGGGCCGGACACCGGGGAGCTGTTTTTT TRBJ2-2 - TRBV10-3 TRBD2
CSALLAGGPYEQFF TGCAGTGCTTTACTAGCGGGAGGGCCCTATGAGCAGTTCTTC TRBJ2-1 many TRBV20-1 TRBD2
CASSPLADSGKTQYF TGTGCCAGCAGCCCACTAGCGGATTCCGGGAAGACCCAGTACTTC TRBJ2-5 many TRBV9 TRBD2
CASSLSGSQWNIQYF TGTGCCAGCAGCCTCTCGGGCAGCCAATGGAACATTCAGTACTTC TRBJ2-4 many TRBV7-9 -
CASSFRKAGEQPIHNEQFF TGCGCCAGCAGCTTTAGGAAAGCGGGAGAGCAACCCATTCACAATGAGCAGTTCTTC TRBJ2-1 many TRBV5-1 TRBD2
CASSNPEFPYNEQFF TGTGCCAGCAGCAACCCTGAGTTTCCTTACAATGAGCAGTTCTTC TRBJ2-1 many TRBV9 -
CSPSGGQGEQFF TGCAGCCCGAGCGGGGGACAGGGTGAGCAGTTCTTC TRBJ2-1 many TRBV29-1 -
CASPPRTYEQYF TGTGCCAGCCCCCCCCGCACTTACGAGCAGTACTTC TRBJ2-7 - TRBV27 -
CSARQGIRNTGELFF TGCAGTGCCAGGCAGGGGATTAGGAACACCGGGGAGCTGTTTTTT TRBJ2-2 many TRBV20-1 -
CASSEAPAGGPNSYEQYF TGTGCCAGCAGTGAAGCGCCAGCGGGAGGGCCTAATTCCTACGAGCAGTACTTC TRBJ2-7 - TRBV2 TRBD2